This TCR beta chain appears in the sequencing data of a study of tumor-infiltrating lymphocytes in primary liver carcinoma. Study details: Subjects consisted of male and female patients aged 30 to 69 years. In every tissue type, samples returned a similar yield of roughly 3.5 to 8 million productive TCRbeta reads. General study points: The study found tumor-adjacent and tumor-blood pairs overlapped less than tumor region pairs.

Priming with a constant-region primer yielded TCR beta cDNA from 450 to 550 ng total RNA. Employing slightly modified ARM-PCR, three nested multiplex PCR rounds were run, and these gave rise to the TCR beta libraries. For 10 cycles apiece, the opening two PCR rounds ran with TRBV1-TRBV30 forward primers and a C-beta reverse primer. TCRdb redid the calling of the multiplex PCR reads with MiXCR, one entry per CDR3 protein. The table has about 310,000 distinct CDR3 sequences, approximately 58% seen once. Unsorted whole blood supplied the blood RNA, and germline DNA was isolated too. This clonotype was observed many times. As yet, its antigen is unknown. Trimming took 2 bases from V and 5 from J, leaving 12 bases between them. Germline-derived CDR1 and CDR2 are MNHNY and SVGAGI (reference sequence). The CDR3 contains 14 residues.

The chain carries TRBV6-6 and TRBJ2-5; D not certain. The clonotype comes from a woman between 25 and 40 years old with primary liver carcinoma and hepatitis B virus infection. The sample taken for sequencing was peripheral blood. CDR3 region: CASSYDSARETQYF. CDR3 sequence (DNA): TGTGCCAGCAGTTACGATTCCGCTAGGGAGACCCAGTACTTC.